This T cell receptor (beta chain) stems from a study of T cells in localized non-small cell lung cancer. The data were produced by immunoSEQ multiplex PCR, yet TCRdb's version contains in-frame clones alone and is incomplete. The data show approximately 63,000 clones, 70% to 90% seen once. V lost 1 base to trimming and J lost 8 bases, with 6 bases between them. Germline V lookup: CDR1 KGHSH, CDR2 LQKENI. This CDR3 region has 12 residues. This sequence was found in a man aged 35-69 years with stage I squamous cell lung carcinoma. The sample in question was peripheral blood, obtained before any cancer treatment. This chain links TRBV18 with TRBJ2-1; D is undetermined. The CDR3 DNA reads as TGTGCCAGCTCACCACGGGAATATGAGCAGTTCTTC. It translates to CASSPREYEQFF.